This TCR beta chain was sequenced in a study of OX40 agonist ivuxolimab in advanced cancers. Context from the whole study: Ivuxolimab was a fully human IgG2 agonistic monoclonal antibody targeting the costimulatory receptor OX40 (CD134). Intravenous ivuxolimab was administered to patients every 2 weeks at six dose levels: 0.01, 0.1, 0.3, 1.5, 3 and 10 mg/kg. Of the approximately 50 patients in dose escalation, some 19 had hepatocellular carcinoma, some 15 had melanoma, 9 had renal cell carcinoma and 9 had head and neck cancer. In the dose-escalation cohort, around four fifths of patients were male, and the mean age was approximately 60 years, with a range of roughly 20 to 79. Patients were allowed to have had prior anti-PD-1, anti-PD-L1 or anti-CTLA-4 therapy, and around 37% of the dose-escalation patients had previously received checkpoint inhibitors. Partial responses occurred in three dose-escalation patients: two with cutaneous melanoma and one with hepatocellular carcinoma. Peripheral TCRbeta sequencing aimed to test whether ivuxolimab altered TCR sequence diversity and caused clonal T-cell expansion. The paper covers the monotherapy dose-escalation part of the phase I ivuxolimab trial, which included N of about 50 patients. General study outcomes and caveats: Antigen specificity was not determined for the clonally expanded peripheral T cells. Low levels of normalized T-cell clonal expansion were also seen in some patients who did not respond. In the 0.1-3.0 mg/kg groups, partial responders had among the lowest normalized peripheral clonal expansion, particularly in CD8+ T cells. After ivuxolimab, expanded clones were on average more numerous among CD8+ T cells than among CD4+ T cells. At doses from 0.1 to 3.0 mg/kg, clonal expansion was seen in both CD4+ and CD8+ blood T cells between baseline and week 6.

Genomic DNA was isolated from the sorted cells so that the TCRbeta CDR3 region could be sequenced. The immunoSEQ Assay was used to sequence the TCRbeta CDR3 regions. This immuneACCESS table, as held by TCRdb, lists in-frame sequences with V and J called but not all clones. Of the missing ones, under half trace to an unresolved V gene in checked studies; the others have no known cause. The sample contains approximately 91,000 clones, 70% to 90% of them found a single time. About 2% of the sample is taken by the ten largest. A remark on this clone: The antigen this receptor binds is unknown. The input lacks base qualities; no much larger clone sits a single base away.

Patients with a history of autoimmune disease or receiving systemic immunosuppression were excluded from the trial. In every dose cohort, peripheral blood was drawn for TCR sequencing at baseline, cycle 4 day 1, and cycle 7 day 1. The samples were taken from a phase I, first-in-human, multicenter, open-label dose-escalation trial of ivuxolimab. Adults with locally advanced or metastatic head and neck squamous cell, hepatocellular, melanoma or renal cell carcinoma were enrolled in the trial. Before TCR sequencing, CD4+ and CD8+ T cells were separately sorted from peripheral blood. The CDR3 has 12 amino acids, counting the end cysteine and phenylalanine. The sequence is cut down to CDR3 DNA, 36 bases in frame from base 1. The germline V gene yields ENHRY for CDR1 and SYGVKD for CDR2. Between the V and J ends, shortened by 4 bases and 0 bases respectively, the junction contains 2 bases.

The clonotype was recovered from an adult with an advanced solid tumor such as melanoma, head and neck, liver or kidney cancer. Material: CD4+ or CD8+ T cells sorted from blood, obtained in a trial of the OX40 agonist ivuxolimab. The rearranged chain carries TRBV10-3 and TRBJ2-3; no D gene is confidently identified. The DNA reads as follows: TGTGCCATCAGTGGGAGCACAGATACGCAGTATTTT. Its protein is CAISGSTDTQYF.